This T cell receptor beta chain came from a study of blood T cell repertoires in COVID-19. Study information: Donors in the United States, Italy and Spain gave samples during acute or convalescent COVID-19.

The method was immunoSEQ multiplex PCR; TCRdb's version includes in-frame clones alone and lacks a portion of them. The data show approximately 350,000 clones, around 87% seen once. Seattle's cohort entered during active infection and was followed longitudinally. The CDR3 runs 13 residues. CDR1 is SGHRS, CDR2 YFSETQ, per germline. Trimming removed 4 bases at V and 8 bases at J, with 15 bases between. The sequenced sample was peripheral blood. This clonotype was obtained from a woman in her forties or fifties with COVID-19, enrolled during active disease. The rearrangement joins TRBV5-1 to TRBJ1-2, with D unclear. CDR3 protein: CASSLESLLGYTF. DNA for the CDR3: TGCGCCAGCAGCCTAGAATCGCTTTTGGGCTACACCTTC. The variable domain in full, with the rest retrieved from reference TRBV5-1 and TRBJ1-2, is KAGVTQTPRYLIKTRGQQVTLSCSPISGHRSVSWYQQTPGQGLQFLFEYFSETQRNKGNFPGRFSGRQFSNSRSEMNVSTLELGDSALYLCASSLESLLGYTFGSGTRLTVV.